This T cell receptor (beta chain) appears in the sequencing data of a study of PD-L1 blockade in urothelial cancer. Study-wide background: There were a median of approximately 150,000 T cells in blood samples.

Time point specified: peripheral blood 6 weeks after treatment start. Germline assignment: CDR1 MNHNY and CDR2 SVGAGI (reference sequence). The length of the CDR3 is 12 residues. Trimming took 5 bases from V and 7 from J; bases not matched to a gene: 3. The data were produced by immunoSEQ multiplex PCR, yet TCRdb's version contains in-frame clones alone and is incomplete. Here the sample spans about 120,000 clones, around 90% being singletons. The gene calls are TRBV6-6 and TRBJ1-2, with 8 nucleotides matching TRBD1. Sequencing was performed on PBMCs, taken around atezolizumab (anti-PD-L1) treatment. This clonotype was sampled from a man in his fifties or sixties with urothelial cancer. The CDR3: CASSVGQGGYTF. CDR3 DNA: TGTGCCAGCAGTGTAGGACAGGGTGGCTACACCTTC.